The sequence of this T cell receptor (beta chain) was determined in a study of blood T cell repertoires in COVID-19. Original analysis: By means of reference gene primer amplification, nucleated cell counts were estimated. Sequenced by immunoSEQ multiplex PCR; TCRdb stores in-frame clones only, minus some. That table supplies the V and J calls and clone size; D and trimming were determined from the DNA. The data contain about 150,000 clones, around 90% of them seen just once; the ten biggest clones take up 4% to 5%. Looked up from germline, CDR1 is ENHRY and CDR2 is SYGVKD. Trimming shortened V by 3 bases and J by 1 base, and 13 bases separated the two germline ends. This CDR3 contains 15 residues.

The V call is TRBV10-3, the J call TRBJ2-7; a weak D match, TRBD2 (7 bases). The sequenced sample was peripheral blood. The sequence came from an older woman with active or convalescent COVID-19. The DNA for the CDR3 is TGTGCCATCAGTGATGTGGGAGGGACATCCTACGAGCAGTACTTC. Its translation is CAISDVGGTSYEQYF.